This T cell receptor (beta chain) was identified during a study of T cells after somatic rescue of genetic block. The table came from immunoSEQ multiplex PCR; TCRdb's copy has only in-frame clones and leaves some out. The sample comprises approximately 58,000 clones, 96% of which are singletons, and approximately 0.077% rests with the top ten. The CDR3 consists of 15 residues. The germline V gene encodes CDR1 LNHDA and CDR2 SQIVND (reference sequence). V lost 5 bases, J lost 0 bases, and 3 bases stayed unmatched. The chain couples TRBV19 to TRBJ2-4; 8 nucleotides line up with TRBD2. This receptor was identified in a child younger than two. Material for sequencing was peripheral blood mononuclear cells (PBMCs). The CDR3 DNA is TGTGCCAGTAGTGCGGGAGGTCGAGCCAAAAACATTCAGTACTTC. This codes for CASSAGGRAKNIQYF.